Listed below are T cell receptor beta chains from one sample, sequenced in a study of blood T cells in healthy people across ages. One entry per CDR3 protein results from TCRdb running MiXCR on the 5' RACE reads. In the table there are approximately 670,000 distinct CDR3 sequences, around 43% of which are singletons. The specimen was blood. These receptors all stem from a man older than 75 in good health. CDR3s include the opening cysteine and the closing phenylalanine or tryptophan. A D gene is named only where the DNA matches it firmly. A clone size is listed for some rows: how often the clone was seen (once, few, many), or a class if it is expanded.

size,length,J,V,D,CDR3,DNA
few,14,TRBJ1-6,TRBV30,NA,CAWAGQSNNSPLHF,TGTGCCTGGGCGGGACAAAGTAATAATTCACCCCTCCACTTT
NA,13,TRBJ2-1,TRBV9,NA,CASSVASSHEQFF,TGTGCCAGCAGCGTAGCTAGCTCGCATGAGCAGTTCTTC
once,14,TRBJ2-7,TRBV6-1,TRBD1,CASIRTGGSYEQYF,TGTGCCAGCATTCGGACAGGGGGTTCCTACGAGCAGTACTTC
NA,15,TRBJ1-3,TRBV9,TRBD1,CASSVHQGAGNTIYF,TGTGCCAGCAGCGTTCATCAGGGGGCTGGAAACACCATATATTTT
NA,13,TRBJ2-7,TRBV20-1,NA,CSASGDGTYEQYF,TGCAGTGCTAGCGGAGACGGAACCTACGAGCAGTACTTC
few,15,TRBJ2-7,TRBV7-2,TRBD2,CASSTASGRLYEQYF,TGTGCCAGCAGCACCGCCAGCGGGAGGTTATACGAGCAGTACTTC
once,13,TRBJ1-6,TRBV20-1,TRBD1,CSARTGKDLPLHF,TGCAGTGCTAGGACAGGGAAAGATTTACCCCTCCACTTT
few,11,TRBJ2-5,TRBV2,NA,CASRQGVEQYF,TGTGCCAGCAGACAGGGTGTTGAGCAGTACTTC
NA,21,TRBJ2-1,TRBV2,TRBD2,CASSEIRPGASGGSSYNEQFF,TGTGCCAGCAGTGAAATCCGACCCGGGGCTAGCGGGGGGAGCTCCTACAATGAGCAGTTCTTC
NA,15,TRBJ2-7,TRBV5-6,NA,CASSLVRRGAEEQYF,TGTGCCAGCAGCTTAGTCCGCCGGGGGGCGGAGGAGCAGTACTTC
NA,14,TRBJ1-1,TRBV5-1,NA,CASRVIERDTEAFF,TGCGCCAGCAGGGTCATCGAAAGGGACACTGAAGCTTTCTTT
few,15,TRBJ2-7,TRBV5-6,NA,CASSLGRSVLYEQYF,TGTGCCAGCAGCTTGGGGCGCTCGGTACTATACGAGCAGTACTTC
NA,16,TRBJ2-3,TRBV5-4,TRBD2,CASSLRLAGITDTQYF,TGTGCCAGCAGCTTGCGACTAGCGGGAATCACAGATACGCAGTATTTT
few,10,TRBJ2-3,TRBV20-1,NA,CSARTDTQYF,TGCAGTGCTAGGACAGATACGCAGTATTTT
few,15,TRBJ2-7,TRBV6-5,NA,CASSSPGRSSYEQYF,TGTGCCAGCAGCTCGCCGGGACGTAGCTCCTACGAGCAGTACTTC
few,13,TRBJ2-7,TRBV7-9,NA,CASSLTQTDRRYF,TGTGCCAGCAGCTTAACCCAAACGGACAGACGGTACTTC
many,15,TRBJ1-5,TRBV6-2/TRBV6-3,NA,CASSYPQRGFQPQHF,TGTGCCAGCAGTTATCCCCAAAGGGGTTTTCAGCCCCAGCATTTT
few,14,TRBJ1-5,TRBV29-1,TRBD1,CSVTTGGRDQPQHF,TGCAGCGTGACGACAGGGGGCAGGGATCAGCCCCAGCATTTT
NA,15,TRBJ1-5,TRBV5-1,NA,CASSLQGGNNQPQHF,TGCGCCAGCAGCTTACAGGGAGGGAACAATCAGCCCCAGCATTTT
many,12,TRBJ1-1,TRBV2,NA,CASSELNTEAFF,TGTGCCAGCAGTGAATTGAACACTGAAGCTTTCTTT
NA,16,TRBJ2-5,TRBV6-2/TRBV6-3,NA,CANSYDRGRGQETQYF,TGTGCCAACAGTTACGACCGAGGCAGGGGCCAAGAGACCCAGTACTTC
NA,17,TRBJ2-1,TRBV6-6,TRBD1,CASSYGTGQGSYNEQFF,TGTGCCAGCAGTTATGGGACGGGACAGGGGTCCTACAATGAGCAGTTCTTC
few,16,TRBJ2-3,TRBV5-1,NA,CASSLVLAPSTDTQYF,TGCGCCAGCAGCTTAGTCCTAGCGCCCAGCACAGATACGCAGTATTTT
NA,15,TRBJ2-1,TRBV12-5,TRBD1,CASADGRGPYNEQFF,TGTGCTAGTGCAGATGGCAGGGGGCCCTACAATGAGCAGTTCTTC
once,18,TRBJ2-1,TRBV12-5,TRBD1,CASGLYTGAESRYNEQFF,TGTGCTAGTGGTCTGTATACAGGGGCTGAATCGAGGTACAATGAGCAGTTCTTC
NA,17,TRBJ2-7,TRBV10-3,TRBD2,CAISTINQAGYGGEQYF,TGTGCCATCAGTACTATTAACCAAGCGGGGTATGGGGGCGAGCAGTACTTC
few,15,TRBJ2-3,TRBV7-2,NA,CASALQGLEGDTQYF,TGTGCCAGTGCCCTCCAGGGCCTGGAAGGAGATACGCAGTATTTT
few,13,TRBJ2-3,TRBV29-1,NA,CSVEARVIDTQYF,TGCAGCGTTGAGGCGCGGGTGATAGATACGCAGTATTTT
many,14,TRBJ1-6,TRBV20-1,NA,CSASVTEGNSPLHF,TGCAGTGCTAGTGTCACAGAGGGAAATTCACCCCTCCACTTT
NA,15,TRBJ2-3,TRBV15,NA,CATSRGGAGTDTQYF,TGTGCCACCAGCAGAGGAGGGGCGGGCACAGATACGCAGTATTTT
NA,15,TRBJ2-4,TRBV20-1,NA,CSARRSEGPSGIQYF,TGCAGTGCTAGACGGTCAGAGGGCCCAAGCGGCATTCAGTACTTC
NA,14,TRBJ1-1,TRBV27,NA,CASRKPGGNTEAFF,TGTGCCAGCAGAAAGCCCGGGGGGAACACTGAAGCTTTCTTT
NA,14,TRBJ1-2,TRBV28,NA,CASSPPGREGGYTF,TGTGCCAGCAGCCCTCCCGGTAGGGAGGGTGGCTACACCTTC
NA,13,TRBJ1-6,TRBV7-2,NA,CASSLVRGSPLHF,TGTGCCAGCAGCTTAGTTCGGGGTTCACCCCTCCACTTT
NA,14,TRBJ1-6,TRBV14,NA,CASSHKGWAAPLHF,TGTGCCAGCAGCCACAAGGGCTGGGCTGCACCCCTCCACTTT
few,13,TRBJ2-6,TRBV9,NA,CASSVYGANVLTF,TGTGCCAGCAGCGTTTACGGAGCGAACGTCCTGACTTTC
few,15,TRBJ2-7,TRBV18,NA,CASSPYTGGAYEQYF,TGTGCCAGCTCACCATACACAGGTGGGGCCTACGAGCAGTACTTC
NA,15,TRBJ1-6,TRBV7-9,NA,CASSLVGVDNSPLHF,TGTGCCAGCAGCTTAGTCGGGGTTGATAATTCACCCCTCCACTTT
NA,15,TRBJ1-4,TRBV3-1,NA,CASSHSDNDNEKLFF,TGTGCCAGCAGCCACTCCGACAACGACAATGAAAAACTGTTTTTT
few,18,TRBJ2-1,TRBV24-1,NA,CATSDPTGGGALNNEQFF,TGTGCCACCAGTGACCCCACGGGGGGCGGAGCCCTTAACAATGAGCAGTTCTTC
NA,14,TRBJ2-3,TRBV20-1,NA,CSASRTGSTDTQYF,TGCAGTGCCTCTCGGACGGGCAGCACAGATACGCAGTATTTT
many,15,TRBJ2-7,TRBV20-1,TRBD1,CSAAGTGGRNYEQYF,TGCAGTGCTGCCGGGACAGGGGGCAGGAACTACGAGCAGTACTTC
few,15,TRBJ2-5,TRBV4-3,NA,CASSQEQDSYWTQYF,TGCGCCAGCAGCCAAGAGCAGGACTCCTATTGGACCCAGTACTTC
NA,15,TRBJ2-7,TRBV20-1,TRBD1,CSARDGQGVTYEQYF,TGCAGTGCTAGAGATGGCCAGGGGGTCACCTACGAGCAGTACTTC
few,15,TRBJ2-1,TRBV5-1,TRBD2,CASSLVAGGNNEQFF,TGCGCCAGCAGCTTGGTGGCGGGGGGCAACAATGAGCAGTTCTTC
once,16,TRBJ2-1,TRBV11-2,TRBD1,CASSLFDRGQGNEQFF,TGTGCCAGCAGCTTATTCGACAGGGGGCAGGGCAATGAGCAGTTCTTC
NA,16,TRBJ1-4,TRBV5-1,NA,CASSRGQMTTNEKLFF,TGCGCCAGCAGCCGCGGACAGATGACAACTAATGAAAAACTGTTTTTT
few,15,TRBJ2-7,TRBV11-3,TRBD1,CASSPTGTGSGEQYF,TGTGCCAGCAGCCCCACCGGGACAGGATCTGGCGAGCAGTACTTC
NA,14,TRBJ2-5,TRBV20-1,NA,CSARSKAGFETQYF,TGCAGTGCTAGATCAAAGGCAGGGTTCGAGACCCAGTACTTC